Listed here are 27 T cell receptor beta chains from one sample, sequenced in a study of cytomegalovirus exposure and HLA in healthy donors. The protocol was immunoSEQ multiplex PCR, while the TCRdb copy is restricted to in-frame clones and leaves out a portion. The sample records 110,000 or so clones, roughly 82% being singletons. The specimen sequenced was PBMCs. Receptor source: a man between 18 and 29 years old in good health and CMV-seronegative.

The chain carries TRBV28 and TRBJ1-2; tentative D call: TRBD1 (5 bases). Germline V lookup: CDR1 MDHEN, CDR2 SYDVKM. This CDR3 contains 13 residues. Trimming removed 2 bases at V and 5 bases at J, with 9 bases between. The CDR3 nucleotides are TGTGCCAGCAGTTTAATGGGGGGGTATGGCTACACCTTC. The encoded protein is CASSLMGGYGYTF.

The J gene is TRBJ2-5, the V gene TRBV6-5; the match to TRBD2 covers 9 bases. The DNA end favors TRBJ2-7, so the J call may be wrong. CDR1 is MNHEY, CDR2 SVGAGI, per germline. This CDR3 comprises 15 residues. CDR3 sequence reads: CASSVIAGDSYEQYF. DNA of the CDR3: TGTGCCAGCAGTGTTATAGCGGGGGACTCCTACGAGCAGTACTTC.

The chain combines TRBV19 with TRBJ2-1; the D gene is possibly TRBD2 (6 bases). The germline CDR1 and CDR2 sequences are LNHDA and SQIVND (reference sequence). This CDR3 has 14 amino acids. The V end lost 5 bases, the J end lost 5 bases, and 13 bases lay between the germline ends. CDR3 in amino acids: CASSWSGEHNEQFF. CDR3 in DNA: TGTGCCAGTAGTTGGTCGGGGGAGCACAATGAGCAGTTCTTC. Drawing the rest from reference TRBV19 and TRBJ2-1, the complete variable domain is DGGITQSPKYLFRKEGQNVTLSCEQNLNHDAMYWYRQDPGQGLRLIYYSQIVNDFQKGDIAEGYSVSREKKESFPLTVTSAQKNPTAFYLCASSWSGEHNEQFFGPGTRLTVL.

V is TRBV30 and J is TRBJ1-4; TRBD1 aligns across 11 bases. This CDR3 contains 15 residues. With 1 base clipped from V and 8 bases from J, the junction kept 6 bases outside the gene matches. From germline, CDR1 is GTSNPN and CDR2 SVGIG (reference sequence). Here the CDR3 DNA reads TGTGCCTGGAGTGCCGGGACAGGGGGATTAGAAAAACTGTTTTTT. It encodes CAWSAGTGGLEKLFF.

V is TRBV5-6 and J is TRBJ1-5; D is undetermined. In germline, CDR1 is SGHDT, CDR2 YYEEEE. The CDR3 covers 15 residues. The V gene lost 0 bases and the J gene lost 0 bases, with 7 bases spanning the gap. Here the CDR3 DNA reads TGTGCCAGCAGCTTGGCGGTGAATAGCAATCAGCCCCAGCATTTT. Protein: CASSLAVNSNQPQHF.

This sequence joins TRBV30 and TRBJ2-3; TRBD1 agrees at 10 bases. Germline CDR1 GTSNPN, CDR2 SVGIG (reference sequence). V lost 4 bases to trimming and J lost 3 bases; unmatched junction nucleotides: 7. This CDR3 is 15 amino acids long. The CDR3 is CAWNPPGQGTDTQYF. The CDR3 nucleotides read TGTGCCTGGAACCCCCCGGGACAGGGGACAGATACGCAGTATTTT.

The V call is TRBV21-1, the J call TRBJ1-1; TRBD1, as called in the table, went unchecked against the DNA. TRBV21-1 is a listed pseudogene. The CDR3 is 15 amino acids. CDR3 DNA sequence: TGTGCCAGCACTGAAGGGGGACAGGAGAACACTGAAGCTTTCTTT. Translating it yields CASTEGGQENTEAFF.

The chain joins TRBV5-1 to TRBJ1-4, with D possibly matching TRBD1 (6 bases). CDR3 size: 15 residues. The germline V gene has CDR1 SGHRS and CDR2 YFSETQ. Trimming pared 0 bases from V and 5 bases from J, leaving 11 bases between. CDR3 residues: CASSLARTENEKLFF. The CDR3 region has the DNA TGCGCCAGCAGCTTGGCCAGGACAGAGAATGAAAAACTGTTTTTT.

The V gene is TRBV30, the J gene TRBJ1-1; D is undetermined. Germline V gene sequence: CDR1 GTSNPN, CDR2 SVGIG (reference sequence). Trimming removed 5 bases at V and 3 bases at J, with 10 bases between. The CDR3 contains 12 residues. The CDR3 coding sequence is TGTGCCTGGGAGGGTTGGGACACTGAAGCTTTCTTT. This gives the protein CAWEGWDTEAFF.

The chain joins TRBV6-1 to TRBJ1-5, with 10 bases that match TRBD1. Germline V gene lookup returns CDR1 MNHNS and CDR2 SASEGT. The J segment lost 1 base and the V segment lost 3 bases, leaving 9 bases of the junction unmatched. This CDR3 is 18 amino acids long. CDR3 nucleotide sequence: TGTGCCAGCAGTGAGCAACCCGGGACAGGGGCCAGCAATCAGCCCCAGCATTTT. This gives the protein CASSEQPGTGASNQPQHF.

The V and J genes are TRBV5-1 and TRBJ1-4; 8 bases align to TRBD1. The V gene's germline CDR1 is SGHRS and CDR2 YFSETQ. CDR3 length equals 18 residues. After removal of 2 bases from V and 0 bases from J, the junction contained 9 bases not matched to a gene. In nucleotides, the CDR3 is TGCGCCAGCAGCTTCTCACCTGGACAGGGCGCAACTAATGAAAAACTGTTTTTT. Translating it yields CASSFSPGQGATNEKLFF.

This chain links TRBV6-6 with TRBJ1-5, with D perhaps matching TRBD1 (6 bases). With 6 bases removed from V and 0 bases from J, the gap between germline ends came to 15 bases. Germline CDR1 is MNHNY and CDR2 is SVGAGI (reference sequence). The CDR3 spans 16 residues. CDR3 residues: CASRDRGQLSNQPQHF. As DNA, the CDR3 is TGTGCCAGCAGGGACCGCGGACAGCTTAGCAATCAGCCCCAGCATTTT.

This clone has a single count. The chain uses TRBV27 and TRBJ1-5; D is perhaps TRBD1 (5 bases). This CDR3 is 13 amino acids long. Between the trimmed V and J ends, which lost 3 bases and 4 bases, there was a span of 7 bases. Germline V gene data show CDR1 as MNHEY and CDR2 as SMNVEV (reference sequence). CDR3 bases: TGTGCCAGCAGTTTGAAGGGGAATCAGCCCCAGCATTTT. Translated, it gives CASSLKGNQPQHF.

Notes on this clone: This sample also contains other DNA sequences that code for the same CDR3. The V and J genes are TRBV19 and TRBJ1-4; TRBD1 matches 7 bases. Germline CDR1 reads LNHDA; CDR2 reads SQIVND (reference sequence). V lost 5 bases, J lost 2 bases, and 5 bases stayed unmatched. The CDR3 covers 15 residues. CDR3 nucleotides: TGTGCCAGTAGTCCTGGGACAGCCACTAATGAAAAACTGTTTTTT. Translation gives CASSPGTATNEKLFF.

V is TRBV6-6 and J is TRBJ2-5; D gene uncertain. This CDR3 is 11 amino acids long. Germline loops: CDR1 MNHNY, CDR2 SVGAGI (reference sequence). The V end lost 2 bases, the J end lost 7 bases, and 5 bases lay between the germline ends. The CDR3 DNA sequence: TGTGCCAGCAGTTACCTCGGGACCCAGTACTTC. Translated, it gives CASSYLGTQYF.

The chain carries TRBV19 and TRBJ2-1, with 9 bases fitting TRBD2. The V gene's germline CDR1 is LNHDA and CDR2 SQIVND (reference sequence). The CDR3 is 17 residues long. J was trimmed by 0 bases and V by 2 bases; bases with no gene match: 5. The CDR3 is CASSIIAGELSYNEQFF. The CDR3 DNA sequence: TGTGCCAGTAGTATAATAGCGGGGGAGCTCTCCTACAATGAGCAGTTCTTC.

V gene TRBV7-2 combines with J gene TRBJ2-1; 8 bases are shared with TRBD2. The CDR3 covers 15 residues. The V segment lost 3 bases and the J segment 8 bases; nucleotides outside the gene matches: 9. The germline V gene has CDR1 SGHTA and CDR2 FQGNSA. CDR3 amino acids: CASSFSGGRGDEQFF. CDR3 sequence (DNA): TGTGCCAGCAGCTTTTCGGGGGGGCGGGGAGATGAGCAGTTCTTC.

The chain carries TRBV28 and TRBJ2-7; 10 bases agree with TRBD1. The V and J ends lost 7 bases and 6 bases, in that order; junction bases with no gene match: 9. CDR3 length: 14 residues. Germline lookup yields CDR1 MDHEN and CDR2 SYDVKM. The CDR3 DNA reads TGTGCCAGCATCCCCGGGGACAGGGGAAGCGAGCAGTACTTC. It translates to CASIPGDRGSEQYF.

The chain links TRBV5-1 to TRBJ2-3, with TRBD2 identical over 9 bases. CDR3 length: 15 residues. Germline CDR1 and CDR2: SGHRS and YFSETQ. V lost 0 bases to trimming and J lost 4 bases; unmatched junction nucleotides: 3. The CDR3 region has the DNA TGCGCCAGCAGCTTGGAGTTAGCGGGAGCAGATACGCAGTATTTT. Translating gives CASSLELAGADTQYF.

V is TRBV5-1 and J is TRBJ1-1, with D tentatively TRBD1 (6 bases). Germline V gene lookup returns CDR1 SGHRS and CDR2 YFSETQ. V lost 0 bases to trimming and J lost 6 bases, with 15 bases between them. The CDR3 sequence is 15 residues long. CDR3 loop: CASSLGRGGVSEAFF. In DNA form, the CDR3 reads TGCGCCAGCAGCTTGGGCCGAGGGGGAGTCTCTGAAGCTTTCTTT.

The V call is TRBV6-4, the J call TRBJ1-1, with a possible D match to TRBD1 (5 bases). This CDR3 is built from 14 residues. The germline gives CDR1 MRHNA, CDR2 SNTAGT. V was trimmed by 6 bases and J by 4 bases, leaving 15 bases between them. CDR3 nucleotide sequence: TGTGCCAGCAGCCTCAGAGACGGGGGCACTGAAGCTTTCTTT. This sequence encodes CASSLRDGGTEAFF.

In DNA, the CDR3 is TGTGCCAGCAGTGAAGCCGGACAGGGCACCGGGGAGCTGTTTTTT. Translating gives CASSEAGQGTGELFF. The rearrangement uses TRBV2 and TRBJ2-2; 8 bases are a match to TRBD1. Germline V lookup: CDR1 SNHLY, CDR2 FYNNEI. This CDR3 comprises 15 residues. Germline trimming cut 0 bases from V and 4 bases from J; bases unmatched to any gene: 1.

The table lists this clone with a few counts. The J gene is TRBJ2-7, the V gene TRBV7-9; 8 bases match TRBD1. After removal of 5 bases from V and 3 bases from J, the junction contained 12 bases not matched to a gene. CDR1 is SEHNR and CDR2 is FQNEAQ in the germline V gene (reference sequence). This CDR3 is built from 16 residues. The CDR3 nucleotides read TGTGCCAGCAGCCCCCCTCCGGACAGGGCGTACTACGAGCAGTACTTC. Translation: CASSPPPDRAYYEQYF.

The CDR3: CASRPPTGGTDTQYF. DNA of the CDR3: TGTGCCAGCAGACCACCGACAGGTGGGACAGATACGCAGTATTTT. The chain employs TRBV13 and TRBJ2-3; a possible D gene is TRBD1 (6 bases). This CDR3 region has 15 residues. Germline CDR1 PRHDT, CDR2 FYEKMQ (reference sequence). The V and J ends lost 6 bases and 3 bases respectively, with 16 bases between them.

V usage is TRBV7-6 and J usage is TRBJ1-1; TRBD1 is a possible D gene (6 bases). V gave up 3 bases and J gave up 1 base, with 9 bases separating them. Germline V CDR1 and CDR2: SGHVS, FNYEAQ. The CDR3 extends over 14 amino acids. CDR3 DNA sequence: TGTGCCAGCAGCTTCCTGACAGGGAACACTGAAGCTTTCTTT. Protein sequence: CASSFLTGNTEAFF.

This clone is a singleton in its sample. The V gene is TRBV30, the J gene TRBJ2-1; TRBD2 matches 8 bases. CDR3 size: 14 residues. Germline-derived CDR1 and CDR2 are GTSNPN and SVGIG (reference sequence). The V and J ends lost 2 bases and 6 bases, in that order; junction bases with no gene match: 6. This CDR3 reads CAWSPRTSPNEQFF. CDR3 sequence (DNA): TGTGCCTGGAGTCCACGGACTAGCCCCAATGAGCAGTTCTTC.

The J gene is TRBJ2-7, the V gene TRBV7-9; D is possibly TRBD1 (6 bases). V was clipped by 4 bases and J by 4 bases, with 17 bases between them. Germline loops: CDR1 SEHNR, CDR2 FQNEAQ (reference sequence). The CDR3 length is 15 residues. The CDR3 protein is CASSYLRDNGYEQYF. DNA for the CDR3: TGTGCCAGCAGCTACCTGAGGGACAATGGGTACGAGCAGTACTTC.